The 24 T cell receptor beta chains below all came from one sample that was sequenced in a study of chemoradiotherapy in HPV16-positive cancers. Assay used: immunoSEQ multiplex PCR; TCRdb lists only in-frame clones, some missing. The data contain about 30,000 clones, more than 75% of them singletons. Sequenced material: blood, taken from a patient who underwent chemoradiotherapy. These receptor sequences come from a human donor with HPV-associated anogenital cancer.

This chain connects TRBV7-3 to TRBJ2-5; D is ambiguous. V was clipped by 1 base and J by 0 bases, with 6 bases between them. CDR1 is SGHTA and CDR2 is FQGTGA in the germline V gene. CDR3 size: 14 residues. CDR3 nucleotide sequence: TGTGCCAGCAGCTTAAACGAGGACCAAGAGACCCAGTACTTC. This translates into CASSLNEDQETQYF.

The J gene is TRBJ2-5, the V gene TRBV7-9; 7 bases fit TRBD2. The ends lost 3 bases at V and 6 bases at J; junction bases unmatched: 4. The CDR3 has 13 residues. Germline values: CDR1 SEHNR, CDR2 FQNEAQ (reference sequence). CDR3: CASSLGGLKTQYF. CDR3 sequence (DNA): TGTGCCAGCAGCTTGGGAGGGCTGAAGACCCAGTACTTC.

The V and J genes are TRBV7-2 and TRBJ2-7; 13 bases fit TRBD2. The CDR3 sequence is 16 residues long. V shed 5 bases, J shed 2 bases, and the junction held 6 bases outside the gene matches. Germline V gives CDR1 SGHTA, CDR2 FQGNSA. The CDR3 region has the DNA TGTGCCAGCAGCCCCGGAGGACTAGCGGGAGCCTACGAGCAGTACGTC. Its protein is CASSPGGLAGAYEQYV.

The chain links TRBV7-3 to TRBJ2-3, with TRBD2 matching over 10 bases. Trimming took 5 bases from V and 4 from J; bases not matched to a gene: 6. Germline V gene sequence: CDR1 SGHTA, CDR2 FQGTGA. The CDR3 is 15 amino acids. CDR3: CASSATSGEADTQYF. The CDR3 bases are TGTGCCAGCAGCGCCACTAGCGGGGAGGCAGATACGCAGTATTTT.

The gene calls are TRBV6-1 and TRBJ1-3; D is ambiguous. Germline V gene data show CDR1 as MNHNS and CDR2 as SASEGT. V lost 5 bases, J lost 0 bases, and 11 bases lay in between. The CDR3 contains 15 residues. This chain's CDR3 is CASSNQVLSGNTIYF. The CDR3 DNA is TGTGCCAGCAGTAATCAAGTCCTCTCTGGAAACACCATATATTTT.

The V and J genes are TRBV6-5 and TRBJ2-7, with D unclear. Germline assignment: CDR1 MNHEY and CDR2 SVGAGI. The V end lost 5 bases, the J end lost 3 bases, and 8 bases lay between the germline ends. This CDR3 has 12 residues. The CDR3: CASSPLGYEQYF. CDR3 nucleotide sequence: TGTGCCAGCAGTCCATTGGGCTACGAGCAGTACTTC.

DNA of the CDR3: TGTGCCAGTGGATCGCGGGTGAATGAGCAGTTCTTC. Amino acid sequence: CASGSRVNEQFF. V is TRBV19 and J is TRBJ2-1; a possible D gene is TRBD2 (5 bases). The germline gives CDR1 LNHDA, CDR2 SQIVND (reference sequence). V lost 8 bases and J lost 7, with 12 bases in between. The CDR3 length is 12 residues. Drawing the rest from reference TRBV19 and TRBJ2-1, the complete variable domain is DGGITQSPKYLFRKEGQNVTLSCEQNLNHDAMYWYRQDPGQGLRLIYYSQIVNDFQKGDIAEGYSVSREKKESFPLTVTSAQKNPTAFYLCASGSRVNEQFFGPGTRLTVL.

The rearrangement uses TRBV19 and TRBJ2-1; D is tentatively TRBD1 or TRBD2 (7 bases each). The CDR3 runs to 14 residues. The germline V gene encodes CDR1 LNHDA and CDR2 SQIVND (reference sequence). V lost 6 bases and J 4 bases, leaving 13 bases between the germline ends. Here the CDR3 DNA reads TGTGCCAGTAGCGACAGGGAGGGATACAATGAGCAGTTCTTC. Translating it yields CASSDREGYNEQFF.

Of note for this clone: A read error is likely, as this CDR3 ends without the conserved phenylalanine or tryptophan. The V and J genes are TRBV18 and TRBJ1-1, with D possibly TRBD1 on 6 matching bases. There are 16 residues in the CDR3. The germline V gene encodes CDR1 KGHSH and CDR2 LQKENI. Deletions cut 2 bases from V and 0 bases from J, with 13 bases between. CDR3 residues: CASSPIRGLMNTEAFL. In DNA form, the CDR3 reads TGTGCCAGCTCACCAATCAGGGGCTTAATGAACACTGAAGCTTTCCTT.

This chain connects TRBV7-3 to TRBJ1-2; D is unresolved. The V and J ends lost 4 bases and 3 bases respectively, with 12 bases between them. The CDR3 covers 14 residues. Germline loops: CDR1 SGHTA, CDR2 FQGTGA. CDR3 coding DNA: TGTGCCAGCAGCTCCGGGCCAGACGACTATGGCTACACCTTC. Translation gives CASSSGPDDYGYTF.

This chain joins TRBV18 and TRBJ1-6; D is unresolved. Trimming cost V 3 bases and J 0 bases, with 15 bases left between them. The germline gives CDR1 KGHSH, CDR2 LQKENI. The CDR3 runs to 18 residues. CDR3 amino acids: CASSPNTVGSSYNSPLHF. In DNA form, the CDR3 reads TGTGCCAGCTCACCCAACACCGTGGGGAGCTCCTATAATTCACCCCTCCACTTT.

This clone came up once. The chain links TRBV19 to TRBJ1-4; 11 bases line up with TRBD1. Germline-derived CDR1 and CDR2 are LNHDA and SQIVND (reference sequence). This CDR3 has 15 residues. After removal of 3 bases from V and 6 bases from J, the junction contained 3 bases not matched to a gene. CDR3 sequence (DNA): TGTGCCAGTAGTATCCGGACAGGGGGCCATGAAAAACTGTTTTTT. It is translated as CASSIRTGGHEKLFF.

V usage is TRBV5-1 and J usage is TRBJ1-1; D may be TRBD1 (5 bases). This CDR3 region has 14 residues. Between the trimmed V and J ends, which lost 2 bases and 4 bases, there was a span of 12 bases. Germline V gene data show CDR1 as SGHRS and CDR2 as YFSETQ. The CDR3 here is CASSFAAGSTEAFF. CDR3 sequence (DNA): TGCGCCAGCAGCTTCGCGGCAGGGAGCACTGAAGCTTTCTTT.

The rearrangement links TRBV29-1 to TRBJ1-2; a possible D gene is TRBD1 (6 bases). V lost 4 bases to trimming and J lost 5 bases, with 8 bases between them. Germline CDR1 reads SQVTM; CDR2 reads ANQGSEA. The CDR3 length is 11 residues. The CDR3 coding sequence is TGCAGCGTTGGACAGGAGTATGGCTACACCTTC. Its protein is CSVGQEYGYTF.

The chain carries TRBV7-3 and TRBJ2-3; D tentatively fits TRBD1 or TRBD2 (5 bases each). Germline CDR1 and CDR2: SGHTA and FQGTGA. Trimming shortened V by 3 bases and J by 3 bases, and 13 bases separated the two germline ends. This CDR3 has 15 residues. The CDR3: CASSFDGTQTDTQYF. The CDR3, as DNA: TGTGCCAGCAGCTTCGACGGGACCCAAACAGATACGCAGTATTTT.

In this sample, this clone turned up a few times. The CDR3 spells CAWSVSLGVEAFF. The CDR3 bases are TGTGCCTGGAGTGTAAGCCTCGGGGTCGAAGCTTTCTTT. The rearrangement uses TRBV30 and TRBJ1-1; D uncertain. The CDR3 is made up of 13 amino acids. Trimming stripped 0 bases from V and 8 bases from J, with 13 bases between. CDR1 GTSNPN and CDR2 SVGIG come from the germline V gene (reference sequence).

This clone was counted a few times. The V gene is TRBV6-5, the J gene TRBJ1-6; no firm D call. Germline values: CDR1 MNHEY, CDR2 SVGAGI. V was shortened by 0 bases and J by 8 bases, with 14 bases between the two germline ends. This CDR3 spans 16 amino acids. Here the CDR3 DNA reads TGTGCCAGCAGTTACTCGATGCCCAACCAGGATTCACCCCTCCACTTT. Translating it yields CASSYSMPNQDSPLHF.

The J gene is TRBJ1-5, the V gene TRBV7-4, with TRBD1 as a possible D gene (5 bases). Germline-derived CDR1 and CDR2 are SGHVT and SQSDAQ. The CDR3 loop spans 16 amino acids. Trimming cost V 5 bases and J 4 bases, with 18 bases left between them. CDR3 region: CASSPPQGGLNQPQHF. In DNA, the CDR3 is TGTGCCAGCAGCCCCCCGCAGGGAGGATTAAATCAGCCCCAGCATTTT.

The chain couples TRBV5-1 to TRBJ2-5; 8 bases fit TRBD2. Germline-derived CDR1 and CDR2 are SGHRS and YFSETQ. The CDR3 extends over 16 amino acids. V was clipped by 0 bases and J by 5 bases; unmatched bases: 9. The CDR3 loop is CASSLDIGGAVETQYF. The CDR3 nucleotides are TGCGCCAGCAGCTTGGATATCGGGGGGGCCGTCGAGACCCAGTACTTC.

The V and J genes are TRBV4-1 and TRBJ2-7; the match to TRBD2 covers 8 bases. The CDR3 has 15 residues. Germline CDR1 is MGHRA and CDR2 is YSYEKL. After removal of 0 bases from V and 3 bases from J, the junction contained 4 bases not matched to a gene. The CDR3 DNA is TGCGCCAGCAGCCAAGATACTAGCGGCGTCTACGAGCAGTACGTC. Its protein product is CASSQDTSGVYEQYV.

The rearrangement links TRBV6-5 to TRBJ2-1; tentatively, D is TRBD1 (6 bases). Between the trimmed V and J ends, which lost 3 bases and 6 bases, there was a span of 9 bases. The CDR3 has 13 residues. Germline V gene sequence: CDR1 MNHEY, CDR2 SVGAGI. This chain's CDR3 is CASSYQGPNEQFF. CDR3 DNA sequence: TGTGCCAGCAGTTATCAGGGGCCCAATGAGCAGTTCTTC.

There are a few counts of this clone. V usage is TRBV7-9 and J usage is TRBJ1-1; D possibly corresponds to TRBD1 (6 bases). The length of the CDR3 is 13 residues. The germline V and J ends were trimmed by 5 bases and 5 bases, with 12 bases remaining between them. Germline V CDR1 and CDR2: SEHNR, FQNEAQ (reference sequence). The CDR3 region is CASSQGGGTEAFF. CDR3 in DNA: TGTGCCAGCAGCCAAGGGGGGGGGACTGAAGCTTTCTTT.

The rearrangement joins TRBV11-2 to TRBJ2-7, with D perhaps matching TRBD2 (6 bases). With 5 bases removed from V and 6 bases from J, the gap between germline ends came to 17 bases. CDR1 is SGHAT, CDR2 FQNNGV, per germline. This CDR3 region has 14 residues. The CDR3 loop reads CASSTSGGLTEQYF. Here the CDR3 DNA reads TGTGCCAGCAGCACATCCGGAGGGTTGACCGAGCAGTACTTC.

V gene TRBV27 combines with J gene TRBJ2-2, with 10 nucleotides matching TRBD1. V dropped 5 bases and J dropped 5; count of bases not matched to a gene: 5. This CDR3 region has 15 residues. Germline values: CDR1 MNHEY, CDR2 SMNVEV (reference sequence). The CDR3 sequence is CASSRDRGATGELFF. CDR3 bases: TGTGCCAGCAGTCGGGACAGGGGCGCAACCGGGGAGCTGTTTTTT.